The rows below give T cell receptor beta chains drawn from one sample of a study of shared clonotypes between healthy human individuals. The data were produced by immunoSEQ multiplex PCR, yet TCRdb's version contains in-frame clones alone and is incomplete. The sample lists 850,000 to 1,200,000 clones; approximately 70% were seen once. Source material: memory CD4+ T cells sorted from blood. The receptors come from a man between 18 and 35 years old in good health. Each CDR3 is given with its conserved first and last residue. D genes are given only for firm matches. The size field is filled for only some rows; it gives once, few, many or a size class.

V gene,D gene,CDR3 length,clone size,CDR3 protein
TRBV4-1,-,17,-,CASSQDRPPSGANVLTF
TRBV10-1,TRBD2,14,many,CARGLAGGPYEQYF
TRBV5-5,-,13,-,CASSRRGDYEQYF
TRBV2,-,14,few,CASNTAGLNTEAFF
TRBV7-2,TRBD2,15,-,CASTSGLAGYNEQFF
TRBV6-6,-,16,-,CASSPVGGGSNQPQHF
TRBV19,TRBD2,17,-,CASSIATAGGKRYEQYF
TRBV5-3,TRBD1,16,once,CARARTGVSGANVLTF
TRBV11-1,-,14,-,CASQRTPSSYEQYF
TRBV2,-,14,-,CASSEATPFEKLFF
TRBV6-5,TRBD1,15,-,CASSRDRGRTGELFF
TRBV6-5,-,15,-,CASSYGRMVLETQYF
TRBV30,TRBD2,13,-,CAWSVPPSGEQFF
TRBV30,-,11,few,CAWDEGTEAFF
TRBV5-1,-,15,few,CASSEGVAGPQPQHF
TRBV7-9,TRBD1,14,-,CASRGQGFYNEQFF
TRBV6-6,TRBD2,14,-,CASSYGGRTYEQYF
TRBV11-2,TRBD2,15,-,CASSVLAGAPYEQYF
TRBV2,-,14,-,CASSENSRTYEQYF
TRBV28,TRBD1,16,-,CASSLSFRDRPNGYTF
TRBV5-6,-,15,-,CASSSYTGGNTEAFF
TRBV1,-,14,-,CTSSQTGIDTEAFF
TRBV7-2,-,15,-,CASSLGVGGFYGYTF
TRBV10-3,TRBD1,14,few,CAISVGQGAEEQYF
TRBV4-1,TRBD1,14,-,CASSWTGLNQPQHF
TRBV6-5,TRBD1,14,once,CASSSHRGDQPQHF
TRBV11-2,-,18,-,CASSFRTPGLKTYNEQFF
TRBV29-1,-,12,-,CSVVQGNYGYTF
TRBV18,-,16,few,CASSPWGGGANYEQYF
TRBV28,-,13,once,CASSFLEGYEQYF
TRBV5-6,-,13,-,CASSSLTTDTQYF
TRBV5-1,-,13,-,CASSPEGTREQYF
TRBV27,TRBD2,15,few,CASGTSGGAGNEQYF
TRBV12-5,-,16,-,CASGLATGGGVYEQYF
TRBV2,-,13,-,CASTTDQLDTQYF
TRBV4-3,-,16,-,CASSQGGRSSYNEQFF